The entry below describes one T cell receptor (beta chain). TCRdb reprocessed the 5' RACE reads via MiXCR and lists one record per CDR3 protein. The data contain 60,000 to 65,000 distinct CDR3 sequences, about 22% of them seen just once; the ten biggest clones take up 2.5% to 3%. The ends lost 0 bases at V and 5 bases at J; junction bases unmatched: 2. This CDR3 is 14 amino acids long. Germline CDR1 is SGHTA and CDR2 is FQGNSA. The chain joins TRBV7-2 to TRBJ1-1; 8 nucleotides line up with TRBD1. The material sequenced was memory CD4+ T cells sorted from a lymph node. Subset denoted: memory CD4+ T cells, CD4+CD45RO+CD25-. This receptor was identified in a female donor with breast cancer. The CDR3 sequence: CASSLATGGTEAFF. In nucleotides, the CDR3 is TGTGCCAGCAGCTTAGCAACAGGGGGTACTGAAGCTTTCTTT.